Below are 13 T cell receptor beta chains sequenced from a single sample in a study of T cell responses to AZD1222 COVID-19 vaccine. Produced via immunoSEQ multiplex PCR; TCRdb's table is partial and in-frame only. The top ten clones hold approximately 9.1% of a sample with roughly 140,000 clones, about nine tenths of them seen once. Specimen: peripheral blood, collected 28 days after the second AZD1222 dose. The receptors here all came from an adult who received the AZD1222 COVID-19 vaccine.

The V call is TRBV5-1, the J call TRBJ2-2; 14 nucleotides line up with TRBD2. Trimming removed 0 bases from V and 1 base from J; junction bases left unmatched: 2. The CDR3 runs to 18 residues. Germline CDR1 and CDR2: SGHRS and YFSETQ. CDR3 in amino acids: CASSLGTSGRLNTGELFF. In DNA form, the CDR3 reads TGCGCCAGCAGCTTGGGGACTAGCGGGAGGCTGAACACCGGGGAGCTGTTTTTT.

The CDR3 is CASSLWNEQYF. CDR3 sequence (DNA): TGTGCCAGCAGTTTATGGAACGAGCAGTACTTC. This sequence joins TRBV28 and TRBJ2-7, with D unclear. This CDR3 is built from 11 residues. The ends were cut back, 0 bases at V and 5 bases at J, with 2 bases in the middle. Per germline, CDR1 MDHEN and CDR2 SYDVKM.

This clone showed up just once. The chain combines TRBV28 with TRBJ1-5, with TRBD1 matching over 8 bases. The V segment lost 6 bases and the J segment 6 bases; nucleotides outside the gene matches: 7. In germline, CDR1 is MDHEN, CDR2 SYDVKM. The CDR3 length is 14 residues. The CDR3 nucleotides read TGTGCCAGCAGGTACACAGGGGGTGGTCAGCCCCAGCATTTT. Translating it yields CASRYTGGGQPQHF.

The chain couples TRBV9 to TRBJ2-7; TRBD1 might be the D (7 bases). The germline V and J ends were trimmed by 0 bases and 7 bases, with 17 bases remaining between them. The V gene's germline CDR1 is SGDLS and CDR2 YYNGEE. The CDR3 sequence is 15 residues long. DNA for the CDR3: TGTGCCAGCAGCGTAGGGACAGGAGGAGGGGTGGAGCAGTACTTC. This codes for CASSVGTGGGVEQYF.

The chain links TRBV5-4 to TRBJ1-4, with D perhaps TRBD1 (5 bases). The CDR3 is 16 residues long. Germline V lookup: CDR1 SGHNT, CDR2 YYREEE (reference sequence). V lost 0 bases and J lost 0, with 9 bases in between. The CDR3 sequence: CASSLGPTATNEKLFF. CDR3 bases: TGTGCCAGCAGCTTGGGTCCGACAGCAACTAATGAAAAACTGTTTTTT.

The V call is TRBV28, the J call TRBJ1-2; a weak D match, TRBD1 (5 bases). Trimming removed 4 bases from V and 4 bases from J, with 13 bases in between. This CDR3 region has 14 residues. Germline V gene data show CDR1 as MDHEN and CDR2 as SYDVKM. The DNA for the CDR3 is TGTGCCAGCAGTTATGCAGGGTACAGCTATGGCTACACCTTC. It yields the protein CASSYAGYSYGYTF.

This clone was found a few times. The V gene is TRBV13, the J gene TRBJ2-3; TRBD2 agrees at 8 bases. Unmatched junction bases numbered 12, after V lost 5 bases and J lost 5 bases. Germline CDR1 PRHDT, CDR2 FYEKMQ (reference sequence). The CDR3 runs to 16 residues. The CDR3 coding sequence is TGTGCCAGCAGCCTCATAGCGGGGTTCCCAGGAGATACGCAGTATTTT. It specifies CASSLIAGFPGDTQYF. The variable domain in full, completed from reference TRBV13 and TRBJ2-3, reads AAGVIQSPRHLIKEKRETATLKCYPIPRHDTVYWYQQGPGQDPQFLISFYEKMQSDKGSIPDRFSAQQFSDYHSELNMSSLELGDSALYFCASSLIAGFPGDTQYFGPGTRLTVL.

The chain combines TRBV21-1 with TRBJ2-7; whether TRBD2, the table's D call, matches the DNA was not checked. TRBV21-1 is a known pseudogene. The CDR3 consists of 14 residues. This chain's CDR3 is CAGFPGRGSYEQYF. CDR3 bases: TGTGCCGGGTTTCCGGGTCGTGGGTCCTACGAGCAGTACTTC.

This chain connects TRBV12-3 or TRBV12-4 to TRBJ2-7; D gene uncertain. The ends were cut back, 2 bases at V and 1 base at J, with 6 bases in the middle. The CDR3 is 13 residues long. The CDR3 reads CASSLFGSYEQYF. The CDR3 DNA reads as TGTGCCAGCAGTTTATTTGGGTCCTACGAGCAGTACTTC.

This clone was counted once. This chain uses TRBV19 with TRBJ1-5; a weak D match, TRBD1 (6 bases). The length of the CDR3 is 19 residues. Germline CDR1 LNHDA, CDR2 SQIVND (reference sequence). Trimming cost V 8 bases and J 0 bases, with 26 bases left between them. CDR3 nucleotides: TGTGCCAGTGCCAACGAACCAAGGACAGTAGGTTATAGCAATCAGCCCCAGCATTTT. Amino acid sequence: CASANEPRTVGYSNQPQHF.

The rearrangement joins TRBV3-1 (or the pseudogene TRBV3-2) to TRBJ1-6; D is perhaps TRBD1 (6 bases). V shed 0 bases and J shed 9 bases, with 12 bases lying between them. In germline, CDR1 is LGHDT, CDR2 YNNKEL (reference sequence). CDR3 size: 15 residues. CDR3 residues: CASSQDWGPGSPLHF. The CDR3 coding sequence is TGTGCCAGCAGCCAAGACTGGGGGCCGGGTTCACCCCTCCACTTT.

CDR3 region: CASSQDIGLSEAFF. The CDR3 DNA reads as TGTGCCAGCAGCCAAGATATAGGGCTGTCTGAAGCTTTCTTT. This rearrangement joins TRBV14 to TRBJ1-1; no clear D. This CDR3 has 14 residues. Germline lookup yields CDR1 SGHDN and CDR2 FVKESK. V was cut by 0 bases and J by 6 bases, with 11 bases left in between.

The chain couples TRBV6-2 or TRBV6-3 to TRBJ2-3, with D unclear. The CDR3 is 11 amino acids. V was pared by 6 bases and J by 2 bases, with 3 bases between. Germline V gene data show CDR1 as MNHEY and CDR2 as SVGEGT. The CDR3 DNA reads as TGTGCCAGCAGCAACACAGATACGCAGTATTTT. Translated: CASSNTDTQYF.